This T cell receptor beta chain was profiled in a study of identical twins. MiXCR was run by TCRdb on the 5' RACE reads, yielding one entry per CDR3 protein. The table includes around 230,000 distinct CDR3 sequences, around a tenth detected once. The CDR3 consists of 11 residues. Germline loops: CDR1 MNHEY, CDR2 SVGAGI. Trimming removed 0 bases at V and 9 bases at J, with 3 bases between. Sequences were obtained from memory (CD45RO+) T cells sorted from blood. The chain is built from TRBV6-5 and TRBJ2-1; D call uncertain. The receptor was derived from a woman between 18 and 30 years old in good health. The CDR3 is CASSYSTEQFF. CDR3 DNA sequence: TGTGCCAGCAGTTACTCGACTGAGCAGTTCTTC.